These 28 T cell receptor beta chains were sequenced from one sample in a study of tumor and adjacent non-tumor tissue in lung cancer. A modified ARM-PCR protocol with three rounds of nested PCR amplified TCRbeta. TCRdb re-called the multiplex PCR reads with MiXCR, one entry per CDR3 protein. The table includes under 75,000 distinct CDR3 sequences, around 70% detected once. RNA was extracted from bulk tissue without any cell sorting. Distant lung tissue was collected more than 3 cm away from the tumor edge. The specimen was distant non-tumor lung tissue. The receptors shown here come from a woman aged 45-65 years with non-small cell lung cancer.

Worth noting for this clonotype: At one end, the junction sequence differs from germline, possibly due to a read error. V usage is TRBV6-5 and J usage is TRBJ2-5, with TRBD1 matching over 7 bases. In germline, CDR1 is MNHEY, CDR2 SVGAGI. CDR3 length: 15 amino acids. Here the CDR3 reads CTSSYSVGGAKTQYF. The CDR3 DNA reads TGTACCAGCAGCTACTCCGTAGGGGGCGCGAAGACCCAGTACTTC.

This clonotype occurred many times. The chain couples TRBV20-1 to TRBJ1-1; maybe TRBD1 (5 bases). Trimming took off 1 base at V and 3 bases at J, with 12 bases between the two ends. CDR3 length: 14 amino acids. Per germline, CDR1 DFQATT and CDR2 SNEGSKA (reference sequence). In DNA, the CDR3 is TGCAGTGCTAGAGTTCCAGGGTCGCACACTGAAGCTTTCTTT. This translates into CSARVPGSHTEAFF.

About this clonotype itself: The CDR3 does not end in the conserved phenylalanine or tryptophan, so this is likely a read error. CDR3 in amino acids: CSVEHRAAEQFL. CDR3 bases: TGCAGCGTTGAACACAGGGCAGCTGAGCAGTTCTTA. This chain connects TRBV29-1 to TRBJ2-1; D might be TRBD1 (6 bases). This CDR3 is built from 12 residues. The V end was cut by 2 bases, the J end by 9 bases, with 11 bases between. Per the germline V gene, CDR1 is SQVTM and CDR2 is ANQGSEA.

A remark on this clonotype: The missing conserved phenylalanine or tryptophan at the end of this CDR3 makes a read error likely. This chain joins TRBV11-2 and TRBJ2-2; D gene unclear. CDR1 SGHAT and CDR2 FQNNGV come from the germline V gene. The CDR3 is made up of 14 amino acids. The CDR3 DNA sequence: TGTACCAGCAGCCGCGCTGCGGCGGTCGGGGAGCTGTTTCCT. The encoded protein is CTSSRAAAVGELFP.

Notes on this clonotype: At one end, the junction sequence differs from germline, possibly due to a read error. CDR3 sequence: CAWSFGQGGIDEQSF. In nucleotides, the CDR3 is TGTGCCTGGAGCTTTGGACAGGGGGGAATTGATGAGCAGTCCTTC. The chain links TRBV30 to TRBJ2-1; 10 bases match TRBD1. The CDR3 covers 15 residues. Germline lookup yields CDR1 GTSNPN and CDR2 SVGIG (reference sequence).

V gene TRBV24-1 combines with J gene TRBJ2-7; D not certain. CDR1 is KGHDR, CDR2 SFDVKD, per germline. This CDR3 is built from 11 residues. Between the trimmed V and J ends, which lost 5 bases and 8 bases, there was a span of 9 bases. CDR3 coding DNA: TGTGCCACCAGTGTCAACACGAAGCAGTACTTC. This codes for CATSVNTKQYF.

As concerns this clonotype: No conserved phenylalanine or tryptophan ends this CDR3, so it is likely a read error. V usage is TRBV28 and J usage is TRBJ2-7; the D gene is possibly TRBD2 (6 bases). This CDR3 has 13 amino acids. The V end was cut by 10 bases, the J end by 1 base, with 14 bases between. The germline V gene encodes CDR1 MDHEN and CDR2 SYDVKM. CDR3 nucleotides: TGTGCCATCGGAGGAGGGCGTTCCTACGAGCAGTACCTC. Amino acids: CAIGGGRSYEQYL.

This clonotype was detected a few times. A much larger clone differs from this one at a single base, so this may be a read error. This chain joins TRBV20-1 and TRBJ1-1; weak D call: TRBD1 (5 bases). The CDR3 sequence is 10 residues long. CDR1 and CDR2 from the germline V gene are DFQATT and SNEGSKA (reference sequence). Trimming cost V 8 bases and J 11 bases, with 15 bases left between them. The CDR3 sequence: CSTRGVRAFF. The CDR3 nucleotides read TGCAGTACTCGGGGGGTAAGGGCTTTCTTT.

As for this clonotype: A read error may account for a junction end that differs from germline. This sequence joins TRBV11-2 and TRBJ1-6, with D perhaps TRBD1 (6 bases). Germline values: CDR1 SGHAT, CDR2 FQNNGV. The CDR3 covers 18 residues. The CDR3 reads CVSSLDLTGTPYNSPLHF. CDR3 DNA: TGTGTCAGCAGCTTAGATCTTACAGGGACGCCCTATAATTCACCCCTCCACTTT. Full variable domain (missing parts from reference TRBV11-2 and TRBJ1-6): EAGVAQSPRYKIIEKRQSVAFWCNPISGHATLYWYQQILGQGPKLLIQFQNNGVVDDSQLPKDRFSAERLKGVDSTLKIQPAKLEDSAVYLCVSSLDLTGTPYNSPLHFGNGTRLTVT.

This clonotype appeared many times. The rearrangement uses TRBV6-1 and TRBJ1-6, with 9 bases matching TRBD1. V trimming: 9 bases; J trimming: 9 bases; junction bases outside the gene matches: 6. The germline V gene has CDR1 MNHNS and CDR2 SASEGT. The CDR3 extends over 13 amino acids. CDR3 nucleotides: TGTGCCAGTGGGACAGGGTCCGTTTCACCCCTCCACTTT. The encoded protein is CASGTGSVSPLHF.

This rearrangement joins TRBV4-1 to TRBJ1-1, with a tentative D call TRBD1 (6 bases). Germline V CDR1 and CDR2: MGHRA, YSYEKL. V lost 10 bases and J 1 base, leaving 22 bases between the germline ends. The CDR3 consists of 16 residues. CDR3 nucleotides: TGCGCCAATAGCCACGATCGTTACAGGGCGAACACTGAAGCTTTCTTT. It codes for CANSHDRYRANTEAFF.

The V gene is TRBV12-3 or TRBV12-4, the J gene TRBJ2-1, with D maybe TRBD2 (6 bases). The CDR3 spans 14 residues. V was pared by 1 base and J by 8 bases, with 12 bases between. The CDR3, as DNA: TGTGCCAGCAGTTTAGGTAGGAGGGGTGATGAGCAGTTCTTC. Translated: CASSLGRRGDEQFF.

Remarks on this clonotype: A much larger clone lies a single base off, so this may be a read error. V gene TRBV6-1 combines with J gene TRBJ2-4; 7 bases line up with TRBD1. Germline V gene data show CDR1 as MNHNS and CDR2 as SASEGT. This CDR3 is built from 16 residues. CDR3 protein: CASSNRGGLAKNIHYF. CDR3 nucleotide sequence: TGTGCCAGCAGTAACAGGGGTGGGTTAGCCAAAAACATTCATTACTTC.

Concerning this clonotype itself: Its ends do not fully match the called genes, so a read error is possible. The chain carries TRBV11-2 and TRBJ2-2, with TRBD2 as a possible D gene (5 bases). CDR1 is SGHAT and CDR2 is FQNNGV in the germline V gene. This CDR3 contains 13 residues. DNA for the CDR3: TGTGCCACCAGCTACTGGTCCACCGGGGAGCTGTTCTTT. As protein: CATSYWSTGELFF.

The rearrangement joins TRBV28 to TRBJ2-7; D is unresolved. CDR1 and CDR2 from the germline V gene are MDHEN and SYDVKM. This CDR3 is 15 amino acids long. Deletions cut 5 bases from V and 6 bases from J, with 20 bases between. CDR3 DNA sequence: TGTGCCAGCAGTCTCTACAGACTCCCGGTGCTCGAGCAGTACTTC. Translation: CASSLYRLPVLEQYF.

As to this clonotype: One end of the junction is discordant with germline, which a read error may explain. The chain is built from TRBV29-1 and TRBJ2-1; D not certain. CDR1 and CDR2 from the germline V gene are SQVTM and ANQGSEA. CDR3 length: 14 amino acids. CDR3 amino acids: CSVLSLKGQDEQFF. Here the CDR3 DNA reads TGCAGTGTTCTGTCCTTAAAGGGTCAGGATGAGCAATTCTTC.

This clonotype came up many times. The chain joins TRBV10-3 to TRBJ2-5, with D perhaps TRBD1 (6 bases). The CDR3 totals 15 residues. Deletions cut 2 bases from V and 2 bases from J, with 12 bases between. The germline V gene encodes CDR1 ENHRY and CDR2 SYGVKD. The chain's CDR3 is CAISEQGWAQETQYF. The CDR3 DNA is TGTGCCATCAGTGAGCAGGGGTGGGCACAAGAGACCCAGTACTTC.

This clonotype has a single count. A clone one base away is much larger, so this may be a read error. The chain couples TRBV6-6 to TRBJ2-3, with D perhaps matching TRBD1 or TRBD2 (5 bases each). V was cut by 8 bases and J by 2 bases, with 17 bases left in between. This CDR3 spans 15 amino acids. Germline V gene data show CDR1 as MNHNY and CDR2 as SVGAGI (reference sequence). CDR3 sequence: CASDLEGLNTDTQYF. Written as DNA, the CDR3 is TGTGCCAGCGATCTCGAGGGGCTGAACACAGATACGCAGTATTTT.

The V call is TRBV28, the J call TRBJ1-5; D not certain. The germline V gene encodes CDR1 MDHEN and CDR2 SYDVKM. The ends were cut back, 9 bases at V and 3 bases at J, with 9 bases in the middle. CDR3 size: 12 residues. CDR3 coding DNA: TGTGCCAGTTGGGCCTTCAATCAGCCCCAGCATTTT. Protein product: CASWAFNQPQHF.

In regard to this clonotype: The junction departs from the called germline gene at one end, perhaps through a read error. The rearrangement uses TRBV12-3 or TRBV12-4 and TRBJ2-2, with D tentatively TRBD2 (5 bases). The CDR3 has 14 amino acids. CDR3 sequence: CASRSIANTGELLF. The CDR3 DNA is TGTGCCAGCCGATCTATAGCGAACACCGGGGAGCTGCTTTTT.

A note on this clonotype: This could be a read error, since a much larger clone is one nucleotide away. The rearrangement links TRBV6-2 or TRBV6-3 to TRBJ2-7; D is possibly TRBD2 (6 bases). The CDR3 loop spans 12 amino acids. V was cut by 5 bases and J by 10 bases, with 15 bases left in between. Germline CDR1 and CDR2: MNHEY and SVGEGT. Written as DNA, the CDR3 is TGTGCCAGCAGTCACGGGCCGGAGGGTCAGTACTTC. Translating gives CASSHGPEGQYF.

With regard to this clonotype: A junction end diverges from the germline sequence, so it may reflect a read error. The chain links TRBV11-2 to TRBJ2-7; possible D gene TRBD2, 5 bases. Germline V gene lookup returns CDR1 SGHAT and CDR2 FQNNGV. This CDR3 has 16 residues. For the CDR3, the DNA is TGTGCCAGCAGTTTAGGATTAGCGAGGAGCCCCTACGAGCAGTACTTC. The encoded protein is CASSLGLARSPYEQYF.

In regard to this clonotype: This clone may be a read error of a much larger clone one base away. The rearrangement uses TRBV12-3 or TRBV12-4 and TRBJ1-5; perhaps TRBD1 as D (6 bases). The CDR3 loop spans 16 amino acids. DNA for the CDR3: TGTGCCAGCAGTTTAGAAGGGGGTTATGGCAATCGGCCCCAGCATTTT. Its protein product is CASSLEGGYGNRPQHF.

This clonotype showed up just once. Relative to the germline gene, one junction end is altered; a read error may explain this. The J gene is TRBJ2-1, the V gene TRBV5-4; 8 positions agree with TRBD2. The CDR3 runs 16 residues. Germline values: CDR1 SGHNT, CDR2 YYREEE (reference sequence). CDR3 amino acids: CDSSLGTSGRAQPPFF. CDR3 nucleotide sequence: TGTGACAGCAGTTTAGGGACTAGTGGGAGGGCCCAGCCGCCGTTCTTC.

In regard to this clonotype: A single base separates this from a much larger clone, so it may be a read error. The CDR3 region has the DNA TGTGCCGGCAGTCCCCTGGGGGTTGGTAGTCAGCCCCAGCATTTT. Encoded protein: CAGSPLGVGSQPQHF. V is TRBV28 and J is TRBJ1-5; D is possibly TRBD1 (5 bases). The CDR3 has 15 amino acids. Per germline, CDR1 MDHEN and CDR2 SYDVKM.

About this clonotype itself: This could be a read error, since a much larger clone is one nucleotide away. The chain has TRBV20-1 and TRBJ2-1; 9 nucleotides match TRBD2. Germline loops: CDR1 DFQATT, CDR2 SNEGSKA (reference sequence). The CDR3 loop spans 14 amino acids. The CDR3 protein is CSAVSGSSHNGQFF. The CDR3 coding sequence is TGCAGTGCCGTTAGCGGGAGCTCCCACAATGGGCAGTTCTTC.

As to this clonotype: A much bigger clone sits one base away, suggesting this may be a read error. This sequence joins TRBV20-1 and TRBJ1-3, with a tentative D call TRBD1 (5 bases). This CDR3 region has 15 residues. Germline loops: CDR1 DFQATT, CDR2 SNEGSKA (reference sequence). Between the trimmed V and J ends, which lost 5 bases and 2 bases, there was a span of 16 bases. The CDR3 loop reads CSAPMGNRTGNTIYF. CDR3 in DNA: TGCAGTGCTCCCATGGGGAACAGGACTGGAAACACCATATATTTT.

V is TRBV13 and J is TRBJ2-1; 10 bases are shared with TRBD2. CDR1 is PRHDT, CDR2 FYEKMQ, per germline (reference sequence). This CDR3 comprises 16 residues. Trimming removed 1 base from V and 8 bases from J; junction bases left unmatched: 8. CDR3 bases: TGTGCCAGCAGCTTAGCCCTAAGCGGGAGGGCCGATGAGCAGTTCTTC. Translated: CASSLALSGRADEQFF.